The 28 T cell receptor beta chains presented below share a single source sample, sequenced in a study of blood T cell repertoires in COVID-19. Assay: immunoSEQ multiplex PCR; the TCRdb copy retains only in-frame clones and omits some. In the table there are about 100,000 clones, 88% of which are singletons. Sequenced material: peripheral blood. The origin of the receptors is a human donor in a cohort sampled during active COVID-19.

The chain is built from TRBV6-5 and TRBJ2-5; TRBD1 matches 8 bases. The length of the CDR3 is 16 residues. Germline lookup yields CDR1 MNHEY and CDR2 SVGAGI. Unmatched junction bases numbered 14, after V lost 2 bases and J lost 9 bases. Here the CDR3 reads CASSYHGQGNPPPQYF. The CDR3 nucleotides read TGTGCCAGCAGTTACCACGGACAGGGAAATCCTCCCCCCCAGTACTTC.

The sample holds a few counts of this clone. V and J are TRBV2 and TRBJ1-6; D possibly corresponds to TRBD1 (6 bases). Trimming took off 5 bases at V and 4 bases at J, with 12 bases between the two ends. The germline V gene has CDR1 SNHLY and CDR2 FYNNEI. The CDR3 covers 15 residues. CDR3 sequence (DNA): TGTGCCAGCAGTTCACAGGGTACTTATAATTCACCCCTCCACTTT. Translating it yields CASSSQGTYNSPLHF.

This sequence joins TRBV5-8 and TRBJ2-3, with TRBD2 matching over 9 bases. After removal of 1 base from V and 4 bases from J, the junction contained 7 bases not matched to a gene. The CDR3 loop spans 16 amino acids. The V gene's germline CDR1 is SGHTS and CDR2 YDEGEE. CDR3 protein: CASSLIGGGAADTQYF. CDR3 nucleotides: TGTGCCAGCAGCTTGATCGGCGGGGGGGCGGCAGATACGCAGTATTTT.

CDR3 coding DNA: TGTGCCAGCAGTGAATTAGGGACAAACAACCAAGAGACCCAGTACTTC. This translates into CASSELGTNNQETQYF. V is TRBV25-1 and J is TRBJ2-5, with a possible D match to TRBD1 (6 bases). V dropped 1 base and J dropped 0 bases, with 12 bases sitting between them. This CDR3 spans 16 amino acids. Germline lookup yields CDR1 MGHDK and CDR2 SYGVNS.

The chain couples TRBV2 to TRBJ1-4, with a tentative D call TRBD1 (6 bases). The CDR3 is 17 residues long. The V end was cut by 7 bases, the J end by 0 bases, with 18 bases between. Germline values: CDR1 SNHLY, CDR2 FYNNEI. The CDR3 region is CASTTQGLGSTNEKLFF. CDR3 nucleotide sequence: TGTGCCAGCACTACCCAGGGGTTGGGTTCAACTAATGAAAAACTGTTTTTT.

This sequence joins TRBV23-1 and TRBJ1-1; unclear D gene. TRBV23-1 is marked as an open reading frame, function uncertain. The CDR3 sequence is 20 residues long. V shed 1 base and J shed 1 base, with 25 bases lying between them. CDR3 sequence (DNA): TGCGCCAGCAGTCAATTTAAGCCAATCGGTGAGGAACCGTCGAACACTGAAGCTTTCTTT. It yields the protein CASSQFKPIGEEPSNTEAFF.

The chain recombines TRBV7-8 with TRBJ1-1; D gene ambiguous. Germline V CDR1 and CDR2: SGHVS, FQNEAQ. The length of the CDR3 is 13 residues. The ends were cut back, 6 bases at V and 3 bases at J, with 11 bases in the middle. CDR3: CASSYTEYTEAFF. For the CDR3, the DNA is TGTGCCAGCAGTTATACTGAATACACTGAAGCTTTCTTT. The full variable domain, completed using reference TRBV7-8 and TRBJ1-1, is GAGVSQSPRYKVAKRGQDVALRCDPISGHVSLFWYQQALGQGPEFLTYFQNEAQLDKSGLPSDRFFAERPEGSVSTLKIQRTQQEDSAVYLCASSYTEYTEAFFGQGTRLTVV.

To note about this clone: The germline gene is not matched at one end of the junction; a read error may be the cause. The genes are TRBV4-1 and TRBJ1-5; TRBD1 is a possible D gene (6 bases). This CDR3 comprises 14 residues. In germline, CDR1 is MGHRA, CDR2 YSYEKL. CDR3 amino acids: CASSREQGNQPQHF. The CDR3 nucleotides read TGCGCCAGCAGCCGGGAACAGGGCAACCAGCCCCAGCATTTT.

The table lists this clone with a count of one. The chain combines TRBV9 with TRBJ2-6; 11 nucleotides align to TRBD1. After removal of 8 bases from V and 2 bases from J, the junction contained 6 bases not matched to a gene. Germline CDR1 reads SGDLS; CDR2 reads YYNGEE. This CDR3 spans 16 amino acids. The CDR3 DNA is TGTGCCAGTTCCGGGACAGGGGGGCCTGGGGCCAACGTCCTGACTTTC. Amino acid sequence: CASSGTGGPGANVLTF.

The CDR3 loop is CASKTPGGNTEAFF. The DNA for the CDR3 is TGCGCCTCCAAGACTCCAGGGGGGAACACTGAAGCTTTCTTT. The rearrangement uses TRBV4-1 and TRBJ1-1; 7 bases are shared with TRBD1. Trimming removed 11 bases from V and 1 base from J; junction bases left unmatched: 10. This CDR3 region has 14 residues. Looked up from germline, CDR1 is MGHRA and CDR2 is YSYEKL.

The chain combines TRBV4-2 with TRBJ2-3, with D possibly matching TRBD2 (6 bases). This CDR3 is 17 amino acids long. Trimming shortened V by 1 base and J by 0 bases, and 14 bases separated the two germline ends. The V gene's germline CDR1 is LGHNA and CDR2 YNFKEQ. The CDR3 spells CASSQAHPGTSTDTQYF. The CDR3 coding sequence is TGTGCCAGCAGCCAAGCCCACCCGGGGACTAGCACAGATACGCAGTATTTT.

This clone appeared once. This rearrangement joins TRBV27 to TRBJ1-2; TRBD1 is a possible D gene (6 bases). The CDR3 has 16 residues. The germline V and J ends were trimmed by 4 bases and 2 bases, with 17 bases remaining between them. CDR1 and CDR2 from the germline V gene are MNHEY and SMNVEV (reference sequence). The CDR3: CASSSVTADRNYGYTF. Here the CDR3 DNA reads TGTGCCAGCAGTTCAGTCACCGCCGACAGGAACTATGGCTACACCTTC.

This chain connects TRBV6-5 to TRBJ1-2; 8 nucleotides match TRBD1. This CDR3 comprises 12 residues. With V trimmed by 6 bases and J by 5 bases, 2 bases remained unmatched. From germline, CDR1 is MNHEY and CDR2 SVGAGI. The CDR3 DNA reads as TGTGCCAGCAGCCGGACAGGGTATGGCTACACCTTC. Its translation is CASSRTGYGYTF.

The chain recombines TRBV3-1 (or the pseudogene TRBV3-2) with TRBJ2-1, with D perhaps matching TRBD2 (7 bases). Germline CDR1 LGHDT, CDR2 YNNKEL (reference sequence). The CDR3 consists of 17 residues. Trimming removed 4 bases at V and 6 bases at J, with 22 bases between. CDR3 in amino acids: CASSPYLGGAIINEQFF. CDR3 DNA: TGTGCCAGCAGCCCCTATCTTGGGGGGGCCATTATCAATGAGCAGTTCTTC.

This chain joins TRBV5-1 and TRBJ2-7, with 11 bases fitting TRBD2. The CDR3 is 15 amino acids. V was pared by 4 bases and J by 7 bases, with 10 bases of the junction left unmatched. Germline-derived CDR1 and CDR2 are SGHRS and YFSETQ. The CDR3 loop is CASSATSGMGREQYF. For the CDR3, the DNA is TGCGCCAGCAGCGCGACTAGCGGGATGGGTCGGGAGCAGTACTTC.

The chain joins TRBV7-9 to TRBJ1-4; D uncertain. This CDR3 comprises 12 residues. Trimming shortened V by 0 bases and J by 14 bases, and 10 bases separated the two germline ends. CDR1 SEHNR and CDR2 FQNEAQ come from the germline V gene (reference sequence). The CDR3 loop reads CASSLATSRLFF. DNA of the CDR3: TGTGCCAGCAGCTTAGCTACTTCCCGGCTGTTTTTT.

V and J are TRBV14 and TRBJ1-4; tentatively, D is TRBD1 (5 bases). The CDR3 loop spans 16 amino acids. Germline CDR1 is SGHDN and CDR2 is FVKESK. V was shortened by 1 base and J by 4 bases, with 13 bases between the two germline ends. In DNA form, the CDR3 reads TGTGCCAGCAGCCAAGGGCGGGACTCCCATAATGAAAAACTGTTTTTT. It codes for CASSQGRDSHNEKLFF.

This sequence joins TRBV23-1 and TRBJ1-3; TRBD1 aligns across 7 bases. TRBV23-1 is placed among ORFs of uncertain function. V was pared by 11 bases and J by 2 bases, with 21 bases of the junction left unmatched. The CDR3 runs 18 residues. This CDR3 reads CAGRTGRGPELPGNTIYF. The CDR3 DNA reads as TGCGCCGGAAGGACAGGCCGGGGTCCGGAATTGCCTGGAAACACCATATATTTT.

The chain combines TRBV28 with TRBJ1-3, with D possibly TRBD1 on 5 matching bases. The length of the CDR3 is 13 residues. Germline V CDR1 and CDR2: MDHEN, SYDVKM. The V and J ends lost 7 bases and 4 bases respectively, with 11 bases between them. This CDR3 reads CASIPGRGNTIYF. CDR3 bases: TGTGCCAGCATCCCAGGGCGCGGAAACACCATATATTTT.

This clone was recorded a few times. The chain is built from TRBV28 and TRBJ1-3; no clear D gene. V lost 10 bases, J lost 7 bases, and 17 bases lay in between. In germline, CDR1 is MDHEN, CDR2 SYDVKM. The CDR3 runs 13 residues. The CDR3 nucleotides are TGTGCCACCCGGGGAGGGAGGGAGAACACCATATATTTT. Amino acids: CATRGGRENTIYF.

This chain uses TRBV10-3 with TRBJ2-1; TRBD1 matches 9 bases. The length of the CDR3 is 15 residues. Looked up from germline, CDR1 is ENHRY and CDR2 is SYGVKD. V was clipped by 5 bases and J by 3 bases; unmatched bases: 5. CDR3 residues: CAISHRDRDYNEQFF. CDR3 coding DNA: TGTGCCATCAGTCACCGGGACAGGGACTACAATGAGCAGTTCTTC.

J is TRBJ2-3 and V is TRBV14; 7 bases map to TRBD2. The V gene end was trimmed by 0 bases and the J gene end by 2 bases; junction bases not matched to a gene: 2. The CDR3 extends over 15 amino acids. CDR1 and CDR2 from the germline V gene are SGHDN and FVKESK. CDR3 sequence reads: CASSQERLATDTQYF. The CDR3 DNA reads as TGTGCCAGCAGCCAAGAGCGACTAGCCACAGATACGCAGTATTTT. The complete variable domain, with remaining parts taken from reference TRBV14 and TRBJ2-3, reads EAGVTQFPSHSVIEKGQTVTLRCDPISGHDNLYWYRRVMGKEIKFLLHFVKESKQDESGMPNNRFLAERTGGTYSTLKVQPAELEDSGVYFCASSQERLATDTQYFGPGTRLTVL.

The V call is TRBV27, the J call TRBJ2-7, with unresolved D. Per the germline V gene, CDR1 is MNHEY and CDR2 is SMNVEV (reference sequence). The CDR3 spans 13 residues. Trimming cost V 0 bases and J 6 bases, with 9 bases left between them. The CDR3: CASSLSALAEQYF. In DNA form, the CDR3 reads TGTGCCAGCAGTTTATCGGCTCTGGCCGAGCAGTACTTC.

This clone is labeled as medium-sized. J is TRBJ1-5 and V is TRBV14; D not resolved. The germline V gene encodes CDR1 SGHDN and CDR2 FVKESK. This CDR3 comprises 14 residues. The germline V and J ends were trimmed by 1 base and 0 bases, with 4 bases remaining between them. The CDR3 coding sequence is TGTGCCAGCAGCCAAGGTTATAGCAATCAGCCCCAGCATTTT. Amino acids: CASSQGYSNQPQHF.

This chain connects TRBV15 to TRBJ1-5; 7 positions match TRBD1. The CDR3 runs to 14 residues. In germline, CDR1 is LNHNV, CDR2 YYDKDF (reference sequence). Trimming at V came to 5 bases and at J to 4 bases, leaving 5 bases not matched to a gene. The CDR3 sequence is CATSGRQGNQPQHF. In DNA, the CDR3 is TGTGCCACCAGCGGAAGACAGGGAAATCAGCCCCAGCATTTT.

The V and J genes are TRBV9 and TRBJ2-7, with D tentatively TRBD1 (6 bases). Germline loops: CDR1 SGDLS, CDR2 YYNGEE. Trimming shortened V by 4 bases and J by 4 bases, and 18 bases separated the two germline ends. The CDR3 has 15 residues. CDR3 loop: CASSPRDTRPYEQYF. CDR3 nucleotide sequence: TGTGCCAGCAGCCCCCGGGACACCCGTCCTTACGAGCAGTACTTC.

The V call is TRBV27, the J call TRBJ2-3; D is perhaps TRBD1 (6 bases). V was cut by 1 base and J by 0 bases, with 14 bases left in between. The CDR3 sequence is 17 residues long. Germline CDR1 MNHEY, CDR2 SMNVEV (reference sequence). The CDR3 sequence: CASSLYGTTTSTDTQYF. The CDR3 coding sequence is TGTGCCAGCAGTTTATATGGGACAACAACTAGCACAGATACGCAGTATTTT.

The chain uses TRBV19 and TRBJ1-5; D is perhaps TRBD1 (5 bases). CDR1 is LNHDA, CDR2 SQIVND, per germline (reference sequence). This CDR3 region has 16 residues. Trimming took off 0 bases at V and 4 bases at J, with 13 bases between the two ends. CDR3 sequence: CASSIERGRKNQPQHF. The CDR3 DNA is TGTGCCAGTAGTATAGAAAGGGGCCGTAAGAATCAGCCCCAGCATTTT.